These 25 T cell receptor beta chains were all obtained from the same sample, sequenced in a study of shared clonotypes between healthy human individuals. Method: immunoSEQ multiplex PCR; TCRdb's copy keeps in-frame clones and lacks some. The sample includes roughly 2.5 million clones, 85% to 95% seen only once; the top ten take 0.14%. Sequenced material: naive CD4+ T cells sorted from blood. Subset meaning: CD45RA+ positively selected. The receptors here all came from a man aged 18-30 years in good health.

The DNA of the CDR3 is TGCGCCAGCGGACCAGCGGGAGTAGCTTACAATGAGCAGTTCTTC. The encoded protein is CASGPAGVAYNEQFF. The chain employs TRBV4-3 and TRBJ2-1; 8 bases agree with TRBD2. Germline V gene data show CDR1 as LGHNA and CDR2 as YSLEER. CDR3 length: 15 amino acids. Trimming took 8 bases from V and 4 from J; bases not matched to a gene: 10.

The V gene is TRBV9, the J gene TRBJ2-3; 9 positions match TRBD2. V was pared by 2 bases and J by 2 bases, with 9 bases of the junction left unmatched. Per germline, CDR1 SGDLS and CDR2 YYNGEE. The CDR3 extends over 17 amino acids. CDR3 coding DNA: TGTGCCAGCAGCGTTGGATGGGCGGGAGGGACCACAGATACGCAGTATTTT. It yields the protein CASSVGWAGGTTDTQYF.

The CDR3 DNA is TGCGCCAGCAGTTCCGGGACTAGCGCTAACAATGAGCAGTTCTTC. It encodes CASSSGTSANNEQFF. The V and J genes are TRBV5-1 and TRBJ2-1; 10 positions match TRBD2. J lost 5 bases, V lost 5 bases, and 7 bases had no gene match. Germline assignment: CDR1 SGHRS and CDR2 YFSETQ. The CDR3 covers 15 residues.

The chain has TRBV6-1 and TRBJ2-4; D gene uncertain. The germline V gene encodes CDR1 MNHNS and CDR2 SASEGT. The CDR3 loop spans 14 amino acids. Trimming stripped 2 bases from V and 0 bases from J, with 5 bases between. CDR3 sequence: CASSERLAKNIQYF. The CDR3 region has the DNA TGTGCCAGCAGTGAAAGACTAGCCAAAAACATTCAGTACTTC.

J is TRBJ2-2 and V is TRBV9; D assignment may be TRBD1 or TRBD2 (5 bases each). The CDR3 spans 16 residues. V was cut by 0 bases and J by 5 bases, with 14 bases left in between. Germline V CDR1 and CDR2: SGDLS, YYNGEE. The CDR3 region is CASSVVSGTMTGELFF. CDR3 sequence (DNA): TGTGCCAGCAGCGTAGTTTCAGGGACGATGACCGGGGAGCTGTTTTTT.

V is TRBV5-1 and J is TRBJ1-2, with 8 bases identical to TRBD1. The germline gives CDR1 SGHRS, CDR2 YFSETQ. The CDR3 is 16 residues long. The V gene end was trimmed by 4 bases and the J gene end by 8 bases; junction bases not matched to a gene: 16. CDR3 region: CASSQGQGPSGGGYTF. The CDR3 DNA reads as TGCGCCAGCAGCCAAGGACAGGGCCCCTCTGGGGGCGGCTACACCTTC.

J is TRBJ2-1 and V is TRBV7-3; 7 bases map to TRBD2. Germline-derived CDR1 and CDR2 are SGHTA and FQGTGA. V lost 1 base, J lost 7 bases, and 13 bases stayed unmatched. The CDR3 is made up of 17 amino acids. This chain's CDR3 is CASSLNSWTSFQNEQFF. Written as DNA, the CDR3 is TGTGCCAGCAGCTTAAATTCATGGACTAGTTTTCAGAATGAGCAGTTCTTC.

The V call is TRBV2, the J call TRBJ1-6; 7 nucleotides match TRBD1. V shed 6 bases, J shed 6 bases, and the junction held 8 bases outside the gene matches. CDR1 and CDR2 from the germline V gene are SNHLY and FYNNEI. The CDR3 contains 15 residues. The CDR3 here is CASRGSTGTNSPLHF. The CDR3 DNA is TGTGCCAGCAGGGGGTCGACAGGGACTAATTCACCCCTCCACTTT.

The CDR3 reads CSVDRVGLAGANNEQFF. The CDR3 nucleotides read TGCAGCGTTGATCGGGTGGGACTAGCGGGAGCTAACAATGAGCAGTTCTTC. The V call is TRBV29-1, the J call TRBJ2-1; 14 positions match TRBD2. The V gene's germline CDR1 is SQVTM and CDR2 ANQGSEA. The CDR3 length is 17 residues. Germline trimming cut 3 bases from V and 5 bases from J; bases unmatched to any gene: 9.

The V call is TRBV9, the J call TRBJ2-2, with 11 bases matching TRBD2. This CDR3 is 16 amino acids long. Per germline, CDR1 SGDLS and CDR2 YYNGEE. The trim removed 4 bases at V and 0 bases at J, leaving 2 bases unmatched. CDR3 nucleotide sequence: TGTGCCAGCAGCCCGGGACTAGCGGCGAACACCGGGGAGCTGTTTTTT. Amino acid sequence: CASSPGLAANTGELFF.

The chain links TRBV9 to TRBJ2-3; D is uncertain. The CDR3 sequence is 13 residues long. V lost 1 base and J lost 4, with 7 bases in between. Germline loops: CDR1 SGDLS, CDR2 YYNGEE. The CDR3 loop is CASSVKVPDTQYF. The CDR3 nucleotides are TGTGCCAGCAGCGTAAAGGTCCCAGATACGCAGTATTTT.

This clone was seen a single time. The V call is TRBV5-5, the J call TRBJ2-3; 10 bases align to TRBD2. Germline CDR1 and CDR2: SGHKS and YYEKEE (reference sequence). The CDR3 extends over 15 amino acids. Unmatched junction bases numbered 6, after V lost 5 bases and J lost 3 bases. The CDR3 DNA reads as TGTGCCAGCAGACTAGCGGGGTGGGGTACAGATACGCAGTATTTT. The encoded protein is CASRLAGWGTDTQYF. The full variable domain, its missing parts supplied by reference TRBV5-5 and TRBJ2-3, is DAGVTQSPTHLIKTRGQQVTLRCSPISGHKSVSWYQQVLGQGPQFIFQYYEKEERGRGNFPDRFSARQFPNYSSELNVNALLLGDSALYLCASRLAGWGTDTQYFGPGTRLTVL.

The rearrangement uses TRBV6-1 and TRBJ1-6; 7 bases line up with TRBD1. Trimming at V came to 9 bases and at J to 2 bases, leaving 7 bases not matched to a gene. CDR1 MNHNS and CDR2 SASEGT come from the germline V gene. This CDR3 region has 15 residues. CDR3 nucleotides: TGTGCCAGTCAAACCGGGACAGCCTATAATTCACCCCTCCACTTT. This sequence encodes CASQTGTAYNSPLHF.

With regard to this clone: The sample holds other DNA sequences that translate to the same CDR3. The chain joins TRBV29-1 to TRBJ2-3, with D maybe TRBD1 (6 bases). The germline V gene encodes CDR1 SQVTM and CDR2 ANQGSEA. Trimming removed 6 bases from V and 3 bases from J, with 16 bases in between. This CDR3 has 14 amino acids. In nucleotides, the CDR3 is TGCAGCGTCACACAGGGCCGTGGGACAGATACGCAGTATTTT. This gives the protein CSVTQGRGTDTQYF.

In this sample, this clone turned up a few times. The chain is built from TRBV30 and TRBJ1-5; D is uncertain. V gave up 2 bases and J gave up 3 bases, with 8 bases separating them. Per germline, CDR1 GTSNPN and CDR2 SVGIG (reference sequence). This CDR3 comprises 13 residues. CDR3 coding DNA: TGTGCCTGGAGTACCCAGGACAATCAGCCCCAGCATTTT. It is translated as CAWSTQDNQPQHF. Together with reference TRBV30 and TRBJ1-5, the CDR3 gives the full variable domain: SQTIHQWPATLVQPVGSPLSLECTVEGTSNPNLYWYRQAAGRGLQLLFYSVGIGQISSEVPQNLSASRPQDRQFILSSKKLLLSDSGFYLCAWSTQDNQPQHFGDGTRLSIL.

The table lists this clone with a count of one. The rearrangement uses TRBV2 and TRBJ1-2; D gene unclear. V was pared by 4 bases and J by 8 bases, with 17 bases between. The CDR3 length is 14 residues. Germline V gene sequence: CDR1 SNHLY, CDR2 FYNNEI. The CDR3 DNA reads TGTGCCAGCAGTGCCGTCGGGGAAACGGGCGGCTACACCTTC. This translates into CASSAVGETGGYTF.

The chain links TRBV4-1 to TRBJ1-4; D uncertain. V was trimmed by 2 bases and J by 6 bases, leaving 10 bases between them. The CDR3 spans 14 residues. Germline assignment: CDR1 MGHRA and CDR2 YSYEKL. The CDR3 DNA reads as TGCGCCAGCAGCCAACTACAGTACCATGAAAAACTGTTTTTT. Amino acids: CASSQLQYHEKLFF.

This chain joins TRBV19 and TRBJ2-3; 9 bases match TRBD1. Per germline, CDR1 LNHDA and CDR2 SQIVND (reference sequence). With V trimmed by 7 bases and J by 0 bases, 5 bases remained unmatched. The CDR3 is 15 amino acids. CDR3 sequence: CASTRTGVSTDTQYF. As DNA, the CDR3 is TGTGCCAGTACCCGGACAGGGGTTAGCACAGATACGCAGTATTTT. Supplemented by reference TRBV19 and TRBJ2-3, the full variable domain reads DGGITQSPKYLFRKEGQNVTLSCEQNLNHDAMYWYRQDPGQGLRLIYYSQIVNDFQKGDIAEGYSVSREKKESFPLTVTSAQKNPTAFYLCASTRTGVSTDTQYFGPGTRLTVL.

This clone occurred once. This chain uses TRBV5-4 with TRBJ2-1, with D hard to call. The germline CDR1 and CDR2 sequences are SGHNT and YYREEE (reference sequence). CDR3 length: 15 residues. V lost 3 bases and J 0 bases, leaving 10 bases between the germline ends. The CDR3 spells CASSSDTSSYNEQFF. The CDR3, as DNA: TGTGCCAGCAGCTCAGACACGAGCTCCTACAATGAGCAGTTCTTC.

The chain couples TRBV9 to TRBJ2-5; unclear D gene. V lost 3 bases and J lost 11, with 29 bases in between. There are 17 residues in the CDR3. Germline V gene sequence: CDR1 SGDLS, CDR2 YYNGEE. CDR3 in amino acids: CASSGFGESVGVNKQYF. DNA of the CDR3: TGTGCCAGCAGCGGGTTTGGGGAAAGCGTTGGCGTTAATAAGCAGTACTTC.

This clone was seen a single time. The V gene is TRBV7-9, the J gene TRBJ2-7; D might be TRBD2 (6 bases). Trimming stripped 6 bases from V and 3 bases from J, with 18 bases between. The CDR3 length is 15 residues. CDR1 is SEHNR and CDR2 is FQNEAQ in the germline V gene (reference sequence). CDR3 coding DNA: TGTGCCAGCAGGTCTAGTGGTGGAGGGGTCTACGAGCAGTACTTC. This gives the protein CASRSSGGGVYEQYF.

The rearrangement links TRBV5-1 to TRBJ1-4, with a possible D match to TRBD1 (5 bases). V shed 7 bases and J shed 4 bases, with 23 bases lying between them. The CDR3 totals 17 residues. CDR1 is SGHRS and CDR2 is YFSETQ in the germline V gene. CDR3 loop: CASSISGSRDFNEKLFF. The CDR3 DNA is TGCGCCAGCTCCATCTCCGGATCCAGGGATTTTAATGAAAAACTGTTTTTT.

This sequence joins TRBV7-9 and TRBJ2-5; D remains unclear. V lost 4 bases to trimming and J lost 1 base, with 10 bases between them. This CDR3 comprises 14 residues. In germline, CDR1 is SEHNR, CDR2 FQNEAQ (reference sequence). The CDR3 here is CASSSSRPQETQYF. Written as DNA, the CDR3 is TGTGCCAGCAGCTCCTCTCGACCCCAAGAGACCCAGTACTTC.

The chain employs TRBV9 and TRBJ2-5; 7 bases match TRBD1. V gave up 1 base and J gave up 4 bases; unmatched junction bases: 1. CDR1 SGDLS and CDR2 YYNGEE come from the germline V gene. This CDR3 spans 13 amino acids. In DNA form, the CDR3 reads TGTGCCAGCAGCGTACAGGGGGTAGAGACCCAGTACTTC. Residues: CASSVQGVETQYF.

The chain has TRBV7-9 and TRBJ1-2; TRBD1 might be the D (6 bases). The germline V gene encodes CDR1 SEHNR and CDR2 FQNEAQ (reference sequence). Trimming pared 5 bases from V and 1 base from J, leaving 8 bases between. The CDR3 extends over 13 amino acids. The CDR3: CASSAGDNYGYTF. The CDR3 DNA sequence: TGTGCCAGCAGCGCAGGGGATAACTATGGCTACACCTTC.